This TCR beta chain was identified during a study of human T cells and chemical hapten exposure. Specified time point: pre-sensitization, week 0. Treatment given: therapeutic diphenylcyclopropenone sensitization with weekly scalp DPC. Each patch-test visit's blood sample preceded patch application. The germline V gene has CDR1 SGHNT and CDR2 YYREEE (reference sequence). The germline V and J ends were trimmed by 0 bases and 2 bases, with 15 bases remaining between them. The CDR3 is 16 amino acids. The study used a library that attached unique molecular identifiers to individual cDNA molecules. One entry per CDR3 protein results from TCRdb running MiXCR on the RACE reads. The sample records about 380,000 distinct CDR3 sequences, 4.5% to 5.5% being singletons. This clonotype has a count of ten or more. Antigen unknown. Study-level findings and limits: PT1 expanded TCR numbers rose with patch test score.

This rearrangement joins TRBV5-4 to TRBJ2-7; D unresolved. The sample consisted of whole blood, taken in connection with sensitization to the hapten diphenylcyclopropenone (DPC). This TCR was sampled from a woman aged 50 to 65 with alopecia areata. Some clones in this sample may be carry-over from other donors' samples. CDR3 protein: CASSLGAGPSTYEQYF. The DNA of the CDR3 is TGTGCCAGCAGCTTGGGAGCCGGCCCCTCGACCTACGAGCAGTACTTC. The full variable domain, rest sourced from reference TRBV5-4 and TRBJ2-7, is ETGVTQSPTHLIKTRGQQVTLRCSSQSGHNTVSWYQQALGQGPQFIFQYYREEENGRGNFPPRFSGLQFPNYSSELNVNALELDDSALYLCASSLGAGPSTYEQYFGPGTRLTVT.